Each of the 3 T cell receptor beta chains below was sequenced from the same sample in a study of shared clonotypes between healthy human individuals. The table came from immunoSEQ multiplex PCR; TCRdb's copy has only in-frame clones and leaves some out. Of 2,500,000 or so clones listed, 93% are singletons. The sequenced sample consisted of naive CD4+ T cells from PBMCs. Described subset: CD45RA+ positively selected. Every receptor here comes from a man aged 18 to 35 in good health. Some clones in this sample may be carry-over from other donors' samples.

This clone was seen a handful of times. The V call is TRBV6-5, the J call TRBJ1-2; 7 nucleotides match TRBD1. Germline CDR1 MNHEY, CDR2 SVGAGI. The ends lost 6 bases at V and 4 bases at J; junction bases unmatched: 5. CDR3 length: 13 residues. DNA of the CDR3: TGTGCCAGCAGGTCCCCAGGGGGCTATGGCTACACCTTC. Amino acid sequence: CASRSPGGYGYTF.

The CDR3 DNA reads TGTGCCAGCAGCAAAGGGGGGACTAGCGGGAGTCAGGAGACCCAGTACTTC. This gives the protein CASSKGGTSGSQETQYF. V gene TRBV21-1 combines with J gene TRBJ2-5; the table assigns TRBD2, which was not confirmed against the DNA. TRBV21-1 corresponds to a pseudogene. The CDR3 sequence is 17 residues long.

The V gene is TRBV10-3, the J gene TRBJ2-7, with 10 nucleotides matching TRBD1. The CDR3 is made up of 13 amino acids. Germline CDR1 ENHRY, CDR2 SYGVKD. Unmatched junction bases numbered 6, after V lost 9 bases and J lost 4 bases. CDR3 region: CAMGTGAVYEQYF. DNA for the CDR3: TGTGCCATGGGGACAGGGGCCGTTTACGAGCAGTACTTC.